Here is one T cell receptor beta chain with its context. Its antigen is still unknown. The sample originates from a study of T cells in Graves' hyperthyroidism and ophthalmopathy. Points from the study as a whole: Stable hyperthyroidism was told apart from ophthalmopathy by a model built on 13 V-J features. Most expanded thyroid clonotypes above 0.001 also appeared in blood.

The CDR3 is 14 residues long. Per germline, CDR1 GTSNPN and CDR2 SVGIG (reference sequence). Unmatched junction bases numbered 11, after V lost 5 bases and J lost 7 bases. Exclusion followed for patients with uncontrolled infection, other autoimmune disease, pregnancy or lactation. RNA transcripts provided the source from which TCR beta CDR3 regions were amplified. First-round RT-PCR of the TCR CDR3 relied on the HTBI primer set. TCRdb itself ran the multiplex PCR reads through MiXCR, one entry per CDR3 protein. The data contain roughly 640,000 distinct CDR3 sequences, more than 15% of them singletons.

Sequencing was performed on blood. This TCR came from a woman aged 40-49 years with Graves' ophthalmopathy. This sequence joins TRBV30 and TRBJ2-1, with 7 bases that match TRBD2. CDR3: CAWGPGFSGNEQFF. CDR3 coding DNA: TGTGCCTGGGGTCCCGGGTTTAGCGGGAATGAGCAGTTCTTC.